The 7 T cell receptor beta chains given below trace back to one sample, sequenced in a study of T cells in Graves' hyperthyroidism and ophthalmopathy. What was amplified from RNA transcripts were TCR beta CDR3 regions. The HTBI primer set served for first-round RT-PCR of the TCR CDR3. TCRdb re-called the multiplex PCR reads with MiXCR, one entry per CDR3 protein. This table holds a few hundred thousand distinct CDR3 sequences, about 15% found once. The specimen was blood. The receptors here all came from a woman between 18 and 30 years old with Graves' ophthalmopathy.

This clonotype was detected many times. The CDR3 reads CASSRTGQGVEKLFF. DNA for the CDR3: TGTGCCAGCAGCCGAACGGGACAGGGGGTCGAAAAACTGTTTTTT. V gene TRBV7-9 combines with J gene TRBJ1-4; 11 nucleotides line up with TRBD1. Germline V gene data show CDR1 as SEHNR and CDR2 as FQNEAQ (reference sequence). With 5 bases clipped from V and 8 bases from J, the junction kept 7 bases outside the gene matches. The CDR3 runs to 15 residues.

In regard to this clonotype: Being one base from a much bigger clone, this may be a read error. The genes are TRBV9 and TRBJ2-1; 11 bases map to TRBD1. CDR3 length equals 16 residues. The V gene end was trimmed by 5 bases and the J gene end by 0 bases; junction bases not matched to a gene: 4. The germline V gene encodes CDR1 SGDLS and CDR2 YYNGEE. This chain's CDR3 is CASSPGTGGSYNEQFF. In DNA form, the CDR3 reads TGTGCCAGCAGTCCCGGGACAGGGGGCTCCTACAATGAGCAGTTCTTC.

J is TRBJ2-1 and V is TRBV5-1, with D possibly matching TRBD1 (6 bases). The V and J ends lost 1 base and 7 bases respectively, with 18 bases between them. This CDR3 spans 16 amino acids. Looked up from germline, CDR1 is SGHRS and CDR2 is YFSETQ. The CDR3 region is CASSLTGPSRVNEQFF. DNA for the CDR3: TGCGCCAGCAGCTTGACAGGGCCATCTCGTGTGAATGAGCAGTTCTTC.

The CDR3 DNA is TGTGCCAGCAGCACCCCCAGCGGGGGGGCCTCGAATGAGCAGTTCTTC. It specifies CASSTPSGGASNEQFF. This chain joins TRBV7-8 and TRBJ2-1; 10 nucleotides agree with TRBD2. CDR3 size: 16 residues. The J segment lost 7 bases and the V segment lost 5 bases, leaving 11 bases of the junction unmatched. CDR1 is SGHVS, CDR2 FQNEAQ, per germline. Filled out from reference TRBV7-8 and TRBJ2-1, the complete variable domain reads GAGVSQSPRYKVAKRGQDVALRCDPISGHVSLFWYQQALGQGPEFLTYFQNEAQLDKSGLPSDRFFAERPEGSVSTLKIQRTQQEDSAVYLCASSTPSGGASNEQFFGPGTRLTVL.

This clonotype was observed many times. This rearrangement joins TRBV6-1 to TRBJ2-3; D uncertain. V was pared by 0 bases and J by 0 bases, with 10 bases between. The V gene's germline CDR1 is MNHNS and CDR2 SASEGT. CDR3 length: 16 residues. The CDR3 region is CASSEAWVTSTDTQYF. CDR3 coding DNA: TGTGCCAGCAGTGAAGCTTGGGTTACTAGCACAGATACGCAGTATTTT.

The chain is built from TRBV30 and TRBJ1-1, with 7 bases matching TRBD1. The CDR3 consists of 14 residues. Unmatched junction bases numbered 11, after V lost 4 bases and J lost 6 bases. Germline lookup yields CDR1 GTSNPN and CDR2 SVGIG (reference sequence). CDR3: CAWTMDRLMAEAFF. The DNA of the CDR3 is TGTGCCTGGACTATGGACAGGTTGATGGCTGAAGCTTTCTTT.

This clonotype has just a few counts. The CDR3 here is CSVEELGVGELFF. The CDR3 coding sequence is TGCAGCGTTGAAGAGCTGGGGGTCGGGGAGCTGTTTTTT. J is TRBJ2-2 and V is TRBV29-1; the D gene could be TRBD1 or TRBD2 (5 bases each). The CDR3 covers 13 residues. Germline V gene data show CDR1 as SQVTM and CDR2 as ANQGSEA. V lost 0 bases and J lost 7, with 9 bases in between.